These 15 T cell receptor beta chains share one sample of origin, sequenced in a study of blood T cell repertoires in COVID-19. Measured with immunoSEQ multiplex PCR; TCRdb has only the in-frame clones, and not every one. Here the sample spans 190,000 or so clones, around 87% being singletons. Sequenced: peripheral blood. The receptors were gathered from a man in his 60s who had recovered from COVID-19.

The CDR3 sequence is CASSLLAGGITDTQYF. The CDR3 DNA is TGTGCCAGCAGCCTCCTGGCAGGGGGGATCACAGATACGCAGTATTTT. The V and J genes are TRBV5-6 and TRBJ2-3; D may be TRBD1 (7 bases). Between the trimmed V and J ends, which lost 4 bases and 2 bases, there was a span of 17 bases. This CDR3 contains 16 residues. CDR1 and CDR2 (germline): SGHDT, YYEEEE. Drawing the rest from reference TRBV5-6 and TRBJ2-3, the complete variable domain is DAGVTQSPTHLIKTRGQQVTLRCSPKSGHDTVSWYQQALGQGPQFIFQYYEEEERQRGNFPDRFSGHQFPNYSSELNVNALLLGDSALYLCASSLLAGGITDTQYFGPGTRLTVL.

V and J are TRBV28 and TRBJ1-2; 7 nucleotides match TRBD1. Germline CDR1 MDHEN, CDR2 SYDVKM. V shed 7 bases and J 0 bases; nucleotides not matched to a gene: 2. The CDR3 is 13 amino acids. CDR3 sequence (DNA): TGTGCCAGCATACAGGGGTCTAACTATGGCTACACCTTC. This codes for CASIQGSNYGYTF.

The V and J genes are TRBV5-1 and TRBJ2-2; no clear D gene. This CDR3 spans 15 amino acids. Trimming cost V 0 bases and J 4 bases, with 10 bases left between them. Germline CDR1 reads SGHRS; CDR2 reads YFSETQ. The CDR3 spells CASSLDSPLTGELFF. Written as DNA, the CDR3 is TGCGCCAGCAGCTTGGATAGTCCCCTCACCGGGGAGCTGTTTTTT.

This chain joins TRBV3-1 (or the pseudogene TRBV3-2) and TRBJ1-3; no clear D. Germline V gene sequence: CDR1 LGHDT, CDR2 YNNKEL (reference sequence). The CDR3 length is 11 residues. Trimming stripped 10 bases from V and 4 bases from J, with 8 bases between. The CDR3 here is CATSGGNTIYF. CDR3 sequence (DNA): TGTGCCACCTCGGGGGGAAACACCATATATTTT.

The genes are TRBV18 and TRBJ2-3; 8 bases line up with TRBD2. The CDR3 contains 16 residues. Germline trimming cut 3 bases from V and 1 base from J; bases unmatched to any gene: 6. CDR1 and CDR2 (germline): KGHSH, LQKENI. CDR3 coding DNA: TGTGCCAGCTCACCCCGGGGTAGCGGGGGCACAGATACGCAGTATTTT. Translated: CASSPRGSGGTDTQYF.

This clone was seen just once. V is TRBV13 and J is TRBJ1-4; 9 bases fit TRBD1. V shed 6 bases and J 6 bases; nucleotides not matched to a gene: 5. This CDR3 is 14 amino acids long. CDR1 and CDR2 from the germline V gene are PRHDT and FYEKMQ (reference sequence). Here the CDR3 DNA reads TGTGCCAGCAGGCGGACAGGGGATCATGAAAAACTGTTTTTT. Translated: CASRRTGDHEKLFF.

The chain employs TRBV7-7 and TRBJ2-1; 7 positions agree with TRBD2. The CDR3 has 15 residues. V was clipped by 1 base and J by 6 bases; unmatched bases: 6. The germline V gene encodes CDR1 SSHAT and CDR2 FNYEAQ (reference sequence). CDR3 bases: TGTGCCAGCAGCTTAGAACTAGCGTACGGCAATGAGCAGTTCTTC. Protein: CASSLELAYGNEQFF.

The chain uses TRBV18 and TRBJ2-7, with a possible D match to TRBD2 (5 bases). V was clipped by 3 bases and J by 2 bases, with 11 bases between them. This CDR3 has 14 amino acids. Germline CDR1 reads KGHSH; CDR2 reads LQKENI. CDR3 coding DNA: TGTGCCAGCTCACCCCCAGCGGACCCCTACGAGCAGTACTTC. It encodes CASSPPADPYEQYF.

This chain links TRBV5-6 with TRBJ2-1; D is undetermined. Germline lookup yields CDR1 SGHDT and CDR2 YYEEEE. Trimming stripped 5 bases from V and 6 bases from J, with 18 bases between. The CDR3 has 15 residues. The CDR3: CASSDGWRFSNEQFF. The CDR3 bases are TGTGCCAGCAGTGATGGCTGGAGATTTTCCAATGAGCAGTTCTTC.

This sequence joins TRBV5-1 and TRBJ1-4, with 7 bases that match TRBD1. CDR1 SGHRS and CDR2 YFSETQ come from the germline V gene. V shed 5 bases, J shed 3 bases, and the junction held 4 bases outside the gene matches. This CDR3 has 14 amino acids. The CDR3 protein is CASSSGTANEKLFF. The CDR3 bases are TGCGCCAGCAGTTCCGGGACAGCTAATGAAAAACTGTTTTTT.

This CDR3 reads CASGLTGAAEKLFF. CDR3 in DNA: TGTGCTAGTGGCCTAACAGGGGCTGCGGAAAAACTGTTTTTT. V usage is TRBV12-5 and J usage is TRBJ1-4; 7 bases fit TRBD1. The V gene end was trimmed by 6 bases and the J gene end by 8 bases; junction bases not matched to a gene: 9. CDR3 length equals 14 residues. Germline CDR1 is LGHNT and CDR2 is FRNRAP.

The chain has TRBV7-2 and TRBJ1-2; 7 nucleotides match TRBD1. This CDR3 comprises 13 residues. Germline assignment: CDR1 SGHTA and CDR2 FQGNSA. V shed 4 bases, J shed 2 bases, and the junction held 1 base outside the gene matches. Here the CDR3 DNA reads TGTGCCAGCAGCTCGACAGGGAACTATGGCTACACCTTC. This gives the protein CASSSTGNYGYTF.

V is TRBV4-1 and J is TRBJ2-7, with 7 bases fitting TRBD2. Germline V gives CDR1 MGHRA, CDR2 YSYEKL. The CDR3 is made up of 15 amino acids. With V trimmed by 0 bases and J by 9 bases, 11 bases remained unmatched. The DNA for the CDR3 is TGCGCCAGCAGCCAAGACCCCGGGTCAGGGAGGGGGCAGTACTTC. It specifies CASSQDPGSGRGQYF.

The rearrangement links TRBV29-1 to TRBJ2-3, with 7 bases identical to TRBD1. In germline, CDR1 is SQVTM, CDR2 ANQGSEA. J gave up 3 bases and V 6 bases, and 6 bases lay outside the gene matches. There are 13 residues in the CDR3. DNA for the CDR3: TGCAGCGTCACAGGGGTCGGAACAGATACGCAGTATTTT. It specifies CSVTGVGTDTQYF.

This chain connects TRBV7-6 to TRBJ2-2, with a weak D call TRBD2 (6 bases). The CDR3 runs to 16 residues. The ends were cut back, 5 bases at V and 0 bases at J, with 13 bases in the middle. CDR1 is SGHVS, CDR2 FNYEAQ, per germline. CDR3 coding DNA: TGTGCCAGCAGCAGAGTAGGGACTCCGAACACCGGGGAGCTGTTTTTT. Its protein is CASSRVGTPNTGELFF.